This TCR beta chain was recorded in a study of molecular identifiers for immune sequencing clone quantification. On the study more broadly: Four of five RNA aliquots from roughly 21,000 or 96,000 naive CD8 T cells were sequenced.

TCRdb analysed the PCR reads with MiXCR anew, one entry per CDR3 protein. Seen here are more than 95,000 distinct CDR3 sequences, 20% to 25% observed once, and the top ten hold 0.94%. This clonotype has a count of ten or more. Its antigen remains unidentified. Whole-study results and caveats: One cell's worth of spiked Jurkat TCR RNA was reportedly detectable among one million naive cells.

CDR1 SGDLS and CDR2 YYNGEE come from the germline V gene. The CDR3 length is 15 residues. Trimming cost V 0 bases and J 2 bases, with 12 bases left between them. The rearrangement joins TRBV9 to TRBJ2-7; TRBD1 might be the D (7 bases). Sequences were obtained from naive CD8+ T cells from blood, with Jurkat cell RNA spiked in. Subset given: FACS-sorted CD8+CD4-CCR7+CD45RA+ naive T cells. This TCR came from a human donor in good health. Some libraries in this study had Jurkat cell RNA spiked in. CDR3 nucleotides: TGTGCCAGCAGCGTAGGCGGGACAGCGACCTACGAGCAGTACTTC. Protein sequence: CASSVGGTATYEQYF. The whole variable domain, remainder taken from reference TRBV9 and TRBJ2-7, is DSGVTQTPKHLITATGQRVTLRCSPRSGDLSVYWYQQSLDQGLQFLIQYYNGEERAKGNILERFSAQQFPDLHSELNLSSLELGDSALYFCASSVGGTATYEQYFGPGTRLTVT.